This TCR beta chain was identified in a study of T cell changes during pregnancy in multiple sclerosis. Trimming left V 5 bases short and J 4 bases short, with 17 bases between. This CDR3 region has 15 residues. The V gene's germline CDR1 is SGHVS and CDR2 FNYEAQ. Data came from immunoSEQ multiplex PCR; TCRdb stores just in-frame clones and leaves some out. The sample includes tens of thousands of clones, about 90% of them seen just once. This receptor was obtained from a female donor with multiple sclerosis, enrolled in a pregnancy study. V is TRBV7-6 and J is TRBJ1-2; weak D call: TRBD1 (5 bases). The sample in question was CD4+ T cells from peripheral blood mononuclear cells, obtained after pregnancy. The CDR3 here is CASSAQGRKAYGYTF. DNA of the CDR3: TGTGCCAGCAGCGCGCAGGGTAGGAAGGCCTATGGCTACACCTTC.